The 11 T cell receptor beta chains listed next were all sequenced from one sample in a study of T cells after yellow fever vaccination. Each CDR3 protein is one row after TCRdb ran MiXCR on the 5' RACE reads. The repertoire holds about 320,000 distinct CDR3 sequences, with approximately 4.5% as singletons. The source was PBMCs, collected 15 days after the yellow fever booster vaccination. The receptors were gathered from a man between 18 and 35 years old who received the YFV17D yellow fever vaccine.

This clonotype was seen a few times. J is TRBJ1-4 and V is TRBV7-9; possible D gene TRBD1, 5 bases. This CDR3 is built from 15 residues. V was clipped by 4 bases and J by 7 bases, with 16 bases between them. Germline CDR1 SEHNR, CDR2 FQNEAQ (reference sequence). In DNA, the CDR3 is TGTGCCAGCAGCTCCCATCTCAAAGGGGCTGAAAAACTGTTTTTT. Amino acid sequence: CASSSHLKGAEKLFF.

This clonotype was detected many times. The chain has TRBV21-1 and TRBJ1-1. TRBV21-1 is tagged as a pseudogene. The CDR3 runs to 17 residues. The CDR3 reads CASSKRRQASTNTEAFF. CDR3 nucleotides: TGTGCCAGCAGCAAAAGGCGTCAGGCTAGTACCAACACTGAAGCTTTCTTT.

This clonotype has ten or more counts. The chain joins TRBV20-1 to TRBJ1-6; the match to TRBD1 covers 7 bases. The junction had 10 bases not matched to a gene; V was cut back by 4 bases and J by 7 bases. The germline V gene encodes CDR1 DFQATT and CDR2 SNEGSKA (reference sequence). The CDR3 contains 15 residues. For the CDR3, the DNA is TGCAGTGCTACTTATAGGAGGGGGCGAAATTCACCCCTCCACTTT. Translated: CSATYRRGRNSPLHF.

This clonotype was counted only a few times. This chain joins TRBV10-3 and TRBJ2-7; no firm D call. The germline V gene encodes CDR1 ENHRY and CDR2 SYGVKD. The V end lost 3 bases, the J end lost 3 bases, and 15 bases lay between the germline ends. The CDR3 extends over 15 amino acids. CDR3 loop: CAISDHGAGSYEQYF. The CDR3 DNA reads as TGTGCCATCAGTGACCACGGCGCAGGAAGCTACGAGCAGTACTTC.

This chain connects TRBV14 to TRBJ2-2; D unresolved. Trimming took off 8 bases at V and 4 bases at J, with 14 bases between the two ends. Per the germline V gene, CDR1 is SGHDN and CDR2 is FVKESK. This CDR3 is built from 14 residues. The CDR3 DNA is TGTGCCAGCTGGAACCTAGTTAGCACCGGGGAGCTGTTTTTT. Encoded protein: CASWNLVSTGELFF.

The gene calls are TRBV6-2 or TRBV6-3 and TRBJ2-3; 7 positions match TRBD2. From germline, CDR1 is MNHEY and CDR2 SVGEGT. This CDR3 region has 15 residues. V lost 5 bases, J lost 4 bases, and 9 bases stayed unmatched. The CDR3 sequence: CASSPRGSGADTQYF. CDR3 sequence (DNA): TGTGCCAGCAGTCCGCGGGGGTCTGGCGCAGATACGCAGTATTTT.

In DNA form, the CDR3 reads TGTGCCAGCAGTGCCTGGGGCAGGGGGCACTATGGCTACACCTTC. It specifies CASSAWGRGHYGYTF. The chain joins TRBV6-2 or TRBV6-3 to TRBJ1-2; 8 bases agree with TRBD1. After removal of 5 bases from V and 3 bases from J, the junction contained 8 bases not matched to a gene. Germline-derived CDR1 and CDR2 are MNHEY and SVGEGT. There are 15 residues in the CDR3.

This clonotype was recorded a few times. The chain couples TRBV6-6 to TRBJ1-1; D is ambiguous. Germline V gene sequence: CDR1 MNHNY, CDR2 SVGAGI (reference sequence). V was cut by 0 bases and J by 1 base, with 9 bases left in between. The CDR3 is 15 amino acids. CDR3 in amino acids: CASSYSLAGNTEAFF. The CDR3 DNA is TGTGCCAGCAGTTACTCTCTCGCAGGGAACACTGAAGCTTTCTTT.

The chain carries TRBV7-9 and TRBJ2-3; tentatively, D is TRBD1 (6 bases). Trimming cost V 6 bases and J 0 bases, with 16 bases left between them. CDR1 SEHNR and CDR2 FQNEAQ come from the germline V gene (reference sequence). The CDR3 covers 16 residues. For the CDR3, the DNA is TGTGCCAGCAGTTTCCGGGACATAGTTAGCACAGATACGCAGTATTTT. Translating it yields CASSFRDIVSTDTQYF.

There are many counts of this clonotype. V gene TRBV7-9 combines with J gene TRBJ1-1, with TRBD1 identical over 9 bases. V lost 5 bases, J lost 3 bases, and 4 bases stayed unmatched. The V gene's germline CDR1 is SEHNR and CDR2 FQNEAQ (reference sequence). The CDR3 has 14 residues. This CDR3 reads CASSPTGGYTEAFF. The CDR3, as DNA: TGTGCCAGCAGCCCGACAGGGGGGTACACTGAAGCTTTCTTT.

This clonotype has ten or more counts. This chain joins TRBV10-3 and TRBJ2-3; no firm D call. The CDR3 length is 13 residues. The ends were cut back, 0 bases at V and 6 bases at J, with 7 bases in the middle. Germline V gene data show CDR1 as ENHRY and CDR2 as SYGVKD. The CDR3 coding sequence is TGTGCCATCAGTGAGTCGGATGGGGATACGCAGTATTTT. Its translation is CAISESDGDTQYF.